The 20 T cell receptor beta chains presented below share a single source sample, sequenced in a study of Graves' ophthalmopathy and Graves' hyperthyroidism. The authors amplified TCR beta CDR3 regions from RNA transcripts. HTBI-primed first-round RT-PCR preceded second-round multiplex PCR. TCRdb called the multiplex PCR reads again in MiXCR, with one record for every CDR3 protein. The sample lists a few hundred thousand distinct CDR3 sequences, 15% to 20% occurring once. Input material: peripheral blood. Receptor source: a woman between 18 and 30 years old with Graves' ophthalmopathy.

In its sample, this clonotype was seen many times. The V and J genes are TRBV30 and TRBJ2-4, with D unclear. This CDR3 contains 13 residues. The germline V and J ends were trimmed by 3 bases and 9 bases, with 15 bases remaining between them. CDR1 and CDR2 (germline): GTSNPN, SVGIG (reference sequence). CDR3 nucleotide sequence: TGTGCCTGGAGCGAAATCGGACGCTCCATTCAGTACTTC. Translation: CAWSEIGRSIQYF.

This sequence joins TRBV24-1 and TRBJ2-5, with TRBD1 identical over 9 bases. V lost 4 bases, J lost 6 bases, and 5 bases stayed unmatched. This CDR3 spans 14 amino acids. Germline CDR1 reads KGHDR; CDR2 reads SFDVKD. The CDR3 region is CATSDPTGGQTQYF. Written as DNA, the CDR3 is TGTGCCACCAGTGACCCGACAGGGGGACAGACCCAGTACTTC.

DNA for the CDR3: TGTGCCAGCAGGGCTGGACTAGCGGGGGGTACCTACGAGCAGTACTTC. Encoded protein: CASRAGLAGGTYEQYF. The chain uses TRBV28 and TRBJ2-7; 14 bases are shared with TRBD2. Trimming removed 6 bases from V and 2 bases from J; junction bases left unmatched: 6. Germline V gene data show CDR1 as MDHEN and CDR2 as SYDVKM. The CDR3 has 16 amino acids. Full variable domain (outside the CDR3, taken from reference TRBV28 and TRBJ2-7): DVKVTQSSRYLVKRTGEKVFLECVQDMDHENMFWYRQDPGLGLRLIYFSYDVKMKEKGDIPEGYSVSREKKERFSLILESASTNQTSMYLCASRAGLAGGTYEQYFGPGTRLTVT.

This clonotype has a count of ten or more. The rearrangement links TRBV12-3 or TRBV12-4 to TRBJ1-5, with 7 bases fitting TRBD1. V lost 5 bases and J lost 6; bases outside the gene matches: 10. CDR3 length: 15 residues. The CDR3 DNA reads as TGTGCCAGCAGTCACTCTGACAGGGTCCTTCAGCCCCAGCATTTT. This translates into CASSHSDRVLQPQHF.

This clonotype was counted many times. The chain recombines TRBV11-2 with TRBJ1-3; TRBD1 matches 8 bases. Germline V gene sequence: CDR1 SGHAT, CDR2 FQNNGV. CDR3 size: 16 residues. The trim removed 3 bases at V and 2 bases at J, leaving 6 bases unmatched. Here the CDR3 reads CASSFPTGGAGNTIYF. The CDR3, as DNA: TGTGCCAGCAGCTTCCCAACAGGGGGGGCTGGAAACACCATATATTTT.

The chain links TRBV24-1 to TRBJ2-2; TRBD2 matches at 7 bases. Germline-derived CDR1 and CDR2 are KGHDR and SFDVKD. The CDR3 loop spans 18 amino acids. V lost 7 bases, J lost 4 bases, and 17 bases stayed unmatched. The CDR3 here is CATRDAKLAGVATGELFF. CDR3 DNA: TGTGCCACCAGAGACGCGAAGTTGGCGGGAGTCGCCACCGGGGAGCTGTTTTTT.

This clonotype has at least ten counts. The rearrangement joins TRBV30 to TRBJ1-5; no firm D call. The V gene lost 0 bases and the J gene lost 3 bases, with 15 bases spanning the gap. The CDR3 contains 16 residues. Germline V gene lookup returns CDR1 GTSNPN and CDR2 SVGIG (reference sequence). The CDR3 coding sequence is TGTGCCTGGAGTGTAGGCTCCCCCGTTTTCAATCAGCCCCAGCATTTT. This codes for CAWSVGSPVFNQPQHF.

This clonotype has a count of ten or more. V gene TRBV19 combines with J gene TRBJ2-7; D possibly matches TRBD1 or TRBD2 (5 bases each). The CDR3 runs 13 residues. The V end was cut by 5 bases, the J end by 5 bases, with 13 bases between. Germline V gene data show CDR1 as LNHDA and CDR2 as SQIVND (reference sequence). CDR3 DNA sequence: TGTGCCAGTAGTCACGACTGGGGGAACGAGCAGTACTTC. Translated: CASSHDWGNEQYF.

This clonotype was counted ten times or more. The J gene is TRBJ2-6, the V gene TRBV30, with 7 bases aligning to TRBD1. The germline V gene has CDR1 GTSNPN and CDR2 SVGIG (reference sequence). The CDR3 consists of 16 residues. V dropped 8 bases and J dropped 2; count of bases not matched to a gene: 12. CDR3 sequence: CARQGGAVAGANVLTF. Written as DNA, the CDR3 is TGTGCCAGACAAGGGGGCGCGGTGGCTGGGGCCAACGTCCTGACTTTC.

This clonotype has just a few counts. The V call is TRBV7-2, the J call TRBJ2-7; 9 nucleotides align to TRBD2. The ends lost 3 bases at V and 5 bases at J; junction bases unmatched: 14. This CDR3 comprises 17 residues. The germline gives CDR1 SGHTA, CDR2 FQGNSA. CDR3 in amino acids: CASSLRPSGRSPNEQYF. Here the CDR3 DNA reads TGTGCCAGCAGCTTGCGACCGAGCGGGAGGTCCCCCAACGAGCAGTACTTC. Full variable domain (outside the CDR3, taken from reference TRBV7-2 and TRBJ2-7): GAGVSQSPSNKVTEKGKDVELRCDPISGHTALYWYRQSLGQGLEFLIYFQGNSAPDKSGLPSDRFSAERTGGSVSTLTIQRTQQEDSAVYLCASSLRPSGRSPNEQYFGPGTRLTVT.

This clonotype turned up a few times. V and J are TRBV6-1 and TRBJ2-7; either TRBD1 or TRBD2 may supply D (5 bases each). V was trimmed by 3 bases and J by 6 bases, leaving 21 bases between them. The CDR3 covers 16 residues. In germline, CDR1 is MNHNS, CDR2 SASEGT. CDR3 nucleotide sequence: TGTGCCAGCAGTGATGCGATTAAGAGAGGGGCTGGCGAGCAGTACTTC. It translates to CASSDAIKRGAGEQYF.

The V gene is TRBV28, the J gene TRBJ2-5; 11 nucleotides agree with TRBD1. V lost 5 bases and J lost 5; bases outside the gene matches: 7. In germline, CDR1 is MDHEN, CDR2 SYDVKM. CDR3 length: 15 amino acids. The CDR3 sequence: CASSLGQGVLETQYF. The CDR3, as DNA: TGTGCCAGCAGTCTGGGACAGGGGGTGTTGGAGACCCAGTACTTC.

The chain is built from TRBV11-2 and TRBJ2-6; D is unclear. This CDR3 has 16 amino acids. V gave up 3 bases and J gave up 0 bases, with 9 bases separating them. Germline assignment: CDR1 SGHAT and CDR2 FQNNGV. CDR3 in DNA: TGTGCCAGCAGCTTCTCGTTCGGCTCTGGGGCCAACGTCCTGACTTTC. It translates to CASSFSFGSGANVLTF.

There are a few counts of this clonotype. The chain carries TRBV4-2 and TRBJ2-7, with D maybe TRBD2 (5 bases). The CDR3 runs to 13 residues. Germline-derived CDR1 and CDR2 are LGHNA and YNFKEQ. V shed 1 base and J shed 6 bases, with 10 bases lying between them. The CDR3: CASSQVEALEQYF. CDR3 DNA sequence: TGTGCCAGCAGCCAAGTGGAGGCCCTCGAGCAGTACTTC.

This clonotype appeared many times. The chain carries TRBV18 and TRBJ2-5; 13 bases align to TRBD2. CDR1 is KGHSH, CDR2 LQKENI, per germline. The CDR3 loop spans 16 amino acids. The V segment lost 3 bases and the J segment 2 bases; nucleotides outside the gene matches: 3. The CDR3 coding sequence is TGTGCCAGCTCACCCGGGACTAGCGGGGAACAAGAGACCCAGTACTTC. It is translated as CASSPGTSGEQETQYF.

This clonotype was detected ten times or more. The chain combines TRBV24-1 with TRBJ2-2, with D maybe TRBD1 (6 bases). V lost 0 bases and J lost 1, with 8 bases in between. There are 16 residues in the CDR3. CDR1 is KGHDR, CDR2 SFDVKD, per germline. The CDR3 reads CATSDLYRENTGELFF. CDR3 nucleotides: TGTGCCACCAGTGATTTGTACAGGGAGAACACCGGGGAGCTGTTTTTT.

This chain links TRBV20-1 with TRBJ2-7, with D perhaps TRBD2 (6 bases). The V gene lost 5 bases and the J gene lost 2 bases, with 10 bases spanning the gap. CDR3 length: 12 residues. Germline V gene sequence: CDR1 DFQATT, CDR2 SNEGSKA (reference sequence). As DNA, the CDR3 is TGCAGTGCTGCGGGACTTGCCTACGAGCAGTACTTC. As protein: CSAAGLAYEQYF.

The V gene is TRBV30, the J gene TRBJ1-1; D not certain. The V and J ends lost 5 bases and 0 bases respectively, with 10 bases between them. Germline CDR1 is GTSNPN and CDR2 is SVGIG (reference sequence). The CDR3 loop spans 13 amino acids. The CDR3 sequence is CAWVGVLNTEAFF. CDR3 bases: TGTGCCTGGGTCGGGGTATTGAACACTGAAGCTTTCTTT. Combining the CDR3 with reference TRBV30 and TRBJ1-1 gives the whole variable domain SQTIHQWPATLVQPVGSPLSLECTVEGTSNPNLYWYRQAAGRGLQLLFYSVGIGQISSEVPQNLSASRPQDRQFILSSKKLLLSDSGFYLCAWVGVLNTEAFFGQGTRLTVV.

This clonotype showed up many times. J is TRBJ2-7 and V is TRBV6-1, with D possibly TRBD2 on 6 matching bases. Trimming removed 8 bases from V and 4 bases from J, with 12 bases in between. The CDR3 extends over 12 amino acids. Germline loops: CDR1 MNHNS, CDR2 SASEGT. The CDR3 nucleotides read TGTGCCAGCGGGCTAGCGCGGTACGAGCAGTACTTC. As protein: CASGLARYEQYF.

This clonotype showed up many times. The CDR3 sequence is CASSPPGQADYGYTF. The CDR3 DNA sequence: TGTGCCAGCAGCCCCCCGGGACAGGCAGACTATGGCTACACCTTC. The genes are TRBV7-9 and TRBJ1-2; 8 positions match TRBD1. The CDR3 totals 15 residues. Germline lookup yields CDR1 SEHNR and CDR2 FQNEAQ (reference sequence). Trimming at V came to 5 bases and at J to 3 bases, leaving 8 bases not matched to a gene.